This TCR beta chain was profiled in a study of metastatic and nonmetastatic thyroid tumors. Across the whole study: Repertoires from blood and tumor or nodule tissue of malignant and benign thyroid patients were compared. Study results and caveats: As reported, TCR beta diversity in blood and tumor was significantly higher in malignant thyroid tumors than in benign nodules.

In the authors' workflow: CDR3 differences across clinicopathological groups were used to build a distant-metastasis classifier for papillary thyroid cancer. With MiXCR, TCRdb called clones anew from the PCR reads. The authors' filters were not applied to this entry. Counted here are fewer than 20,000 clones, 21% occurring once; the ten biggest clones make up more than 15%. At least ten counts were recorded for this clone. What it recognizes is unknown. Germline lookup yields CDR1 MNHNS and CDR2 SASEGT. The V gene lost 6 bases and the J gene lost 3 bases, with 9 bases spanning the gap. The CDR3 sequence is 13 residues long. Thyroid surgery had not been preceded by any treatment in any patient.

This sequence was found in a female donor with papillary thyroid cancer or a benign thyroid nodule (not recorded which). Some clones in this sample may be carry-over from other donors' samples. Input material: tumor tissue. The rearrangement uses TRBV6-1 and TRBJ1-5; D unresolved. DNA for the CDR3: TGTGCCAGCAGCAGAGGGAACAATCAGCCCCAGCATTTT. As protein: CASSRGNNQPQHF.